A selection of T cell receptor beta chains follows, all from one sample in a study of T-cell reconstitution after alpha-beta-depleted transplantation in children. TCRdb used MiXCR to reprocess the PCR reads, holding one entry per CDR3 protein. This repertoire shows some 450,000 distinct CDR3 sequences, about 40% found once; its top ten account for about 30%. The specimen was PBMCs, collected before TCRalphabeta/CD19-depleted stem cell transplant. These receptors came from a girl aged 2 to 10 with aplastic anemia, due to receive a stem cell transplant. CDR3s include the opening cysteine and the closing phenylalanine or tryptophan.

TRBV4-1 CASSQARGNYKAGANVLTF
TRBV6-1 CASRSSGRAYNEQFF
TRBV20-1 CSARDLKSNEQFF
TRBV11-2 CASSTNSLAGVDTQYF
TRBV15 CATSSRGGRQPQHF
TRBV3-1 CASTPIMGTEAFF
TRBV27 CASSPLGQSSSEQYF
TRBV20-1 CSARNNFEGYEQFF
TRBV20-1 CSADLNRDGINYGYTF
TRBV20-1 CSARLKTGRHEQFF
TRBV5-6 CASSPDRTGWDIQYF
TRBV4-2 CASSQNSGQGASEQYF
TRBV15 CATRLVNDNEQFF
TRBV10-1 CASSDGRARNEQFF
TRBV7-2 CASSSGSVIKETQYF
TRBV20-1 CSARSWVGDEKETQYF
TRBV12-3/TRBV12-4 CASTPTTGGRSPLHF
TRBV20-1 CSAAPGASGSYTDTQYF
TRBV6-2/TRBV6-3 CASSKRTSSTDTQYF
TRBV4-2 CASSQERRGSYNEQFF
TRBV7-2 CASTTQGGEQYF
TRBV18 CASSPDDKEVHEQYF
TRBV15 CATSRTDANTEAFF
TRBV20-1 CSATPSGRARGEQYF
TRBV15 CATTPTVSSYNEQFF
TRBV27 CASSLSPGINTGELFF
TRBV7-2 CASSFGGIVVDEQFF
TRBV6-5 CASSSNRARSGNTIYF
TRBV5-1 CASSSSVAVDTQYF
TRBV3-1 CASSQEAGTEAFF
TRBV27 CASMLRLGGGLDYGYTF
TRBV7-2 CASSAGLQGYLGDTF
TRBV11-3 CASSQGTSGPQETQYF
TRBV20-1 CSAPTGGSSGANVLTF